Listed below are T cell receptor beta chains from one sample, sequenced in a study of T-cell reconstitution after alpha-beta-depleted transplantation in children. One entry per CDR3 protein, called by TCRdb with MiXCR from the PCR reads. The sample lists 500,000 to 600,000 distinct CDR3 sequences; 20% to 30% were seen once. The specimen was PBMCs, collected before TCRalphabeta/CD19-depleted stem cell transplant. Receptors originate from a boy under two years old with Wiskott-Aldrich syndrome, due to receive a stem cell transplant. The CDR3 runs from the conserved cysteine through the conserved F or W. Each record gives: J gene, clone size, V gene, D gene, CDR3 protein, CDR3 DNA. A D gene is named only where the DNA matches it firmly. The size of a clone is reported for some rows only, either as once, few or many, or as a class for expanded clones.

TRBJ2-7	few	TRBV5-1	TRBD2	CASSLAPSGTEYSFTYEQYF	TGCGCCAGCAGCTTGGCGCCTAGCGGAACAGAATATTCCTTTACCTACGAGCAGTACTTC
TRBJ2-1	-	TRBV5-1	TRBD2	CASSLVSSGPYNEQFF	TGCGCCAGCAGCTTGGTGTCTAGCGGGCCGTACAATGAGCAGTTCTTC
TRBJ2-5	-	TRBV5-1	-	CASSLGDGVPQETQYF	TGCGCCAGCAGCTTGGGGGACGGCGTTCCCCAAGAGACCCAGTACTTC
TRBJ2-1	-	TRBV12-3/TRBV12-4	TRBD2	CASSPSGRVSYNEQFF	TGTGCCAGCAGCCCTAGCGGGAGAGTCTCCTACAATGAGCAGTTCTTC
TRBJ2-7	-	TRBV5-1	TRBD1	CASSLVSGGAEQYF	TGCGCCAGCAGCTTGGTGTCAGGGGGTGCAGAGCAGTACTTC
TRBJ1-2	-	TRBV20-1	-	CSAREVAGPWGYTF	TGCAGTGCTAGAGAGGTGGCAGGGCCTTGGGGCTACACCTTC
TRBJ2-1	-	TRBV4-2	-	CASSQPPLGPSSYNEQFF	TGTGCCAGCAGCCAACCCCCCCTCGGGCCTAGCAGTTACAATGAGCAGTTCTTC
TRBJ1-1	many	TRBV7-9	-	CASSRDGNTEAFF	TGTGCCAGCAGCAGGGACGGGAACACTGAAGCTTTCTTT
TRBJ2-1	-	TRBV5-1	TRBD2	CASSFGLAGGQYEQFF	TGCGCCAGCAGCTTCGGACTAGCGGGAGGGCAATATGAGCAGTTCTTC
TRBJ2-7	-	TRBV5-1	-	CASSGGVGALNEQYF	TGCGCCAGCAGCGGTGGGGTCGGGGCTCTCAACGAGCAGTACTTC
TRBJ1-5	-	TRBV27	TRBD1	CASSAKGTGHSNQPQHF	TGTGCCAGCAGTGCAAAAGGGACAGGACATAGCAATCAGCCCCAGCATTTT
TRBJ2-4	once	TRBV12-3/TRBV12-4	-	CASSPGGHETKNIQYF	TGTGCCAGCAGTCCCGGGGGGCATGAAACCAAAAACATTCAGTACTTC
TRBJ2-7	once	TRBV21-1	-	CASSKLTWQAGTYEQYF	TGTGCCAGCAGCAAACTGACTTGGCAGGCGGGGACCTACGAGCAGTACTTC
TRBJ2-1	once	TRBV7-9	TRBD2	CASSFRTSGRGGQFF	TGTGCCAGCAGCTTTAGGACTAGCGGGAGGGGGGGGCAGTTCTTC
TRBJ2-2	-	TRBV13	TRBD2	CASSRGLAQMFANTGELFF	TGTGCCAGCAGCCGGGGACTAGCGCAAATGTTCGCGAACACCGGGGAGCTGTTTTTT
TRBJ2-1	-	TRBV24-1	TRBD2	CATSGAGGPYNEQFF	TGTGCCACCAGTGGTGCGGGAGGGCCCTACAATGAGCAGTTCTTC
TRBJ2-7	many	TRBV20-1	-	CSARVGAGSYEQYF	TGCAGTGCTAGAGTGGGAGCGGGCTCCTACGAGCAGTACTTC
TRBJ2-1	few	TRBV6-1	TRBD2	CASSRAGGPPNEQFF	TGTGCCAGCAGTAGAGCGGGAGGGCCCCCCAATGAGCAGTTCTTC
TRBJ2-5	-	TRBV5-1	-	CASSLVSANQETQYF	TGCGCCAGCAGCTTGGTTTCGGCAAACCAAGAGACCCAGTACTTC
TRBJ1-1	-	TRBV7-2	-	CASSLASVNTEAFF	TGTGCCAGCAGCTTAGCTTCAGTGAACACTGAAGCTTTCTTT
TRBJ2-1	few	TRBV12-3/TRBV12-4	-	CASSLGRATYNEQFF	TGTGCCAGCAGTTTAGGGAGGGCGACCTACAATGAGCAGTTCTTC
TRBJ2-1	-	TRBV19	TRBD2	CASSILGLAGDRYNEQFF	TGTGCCAGTAGTATCTTGGGACTAGCGGGAGATCGGTACAATGAGCAGTTCTTC
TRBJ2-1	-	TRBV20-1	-	CSARKGEQFF	TGCAGTGCTAGAAAGGGGGAGCAGTTCTTC
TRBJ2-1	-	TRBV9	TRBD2	CASSAGAGSYEQFF	TGTGCCAGCAGCGCAGGAGCGGGAAGCTATGAGCAGTTCTTC
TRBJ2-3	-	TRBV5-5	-	CASSRTRDTYTQYF	TGTGCCAGCAGCAGAACCCGGGACACCTATACGCAGTATTTT
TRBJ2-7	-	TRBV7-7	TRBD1	CASSSDRGNEQYF	TGTGCCAGCAGTTCCGACAGGGGCAACGAGCAGTACTTC